This T cell receptor (beta chain) was sequenced during a study of T-cell reconstitution after alpha-beta-depleted transplantation in children. The CDR3 runs 14 residues. Per the germline V gene, CDR1 is SGHRS and CDR2 is YFSETQ. Trimming cost V 4 bases and J 7 bases, with 14 bases left between them. Unique molecular identifiers featured in how the TCRbeta library was prepared. TCRdb reprocessed the PCR reads with MiXCR, giving one entry per CDR3 protein. The table has about 500,000 distinct CDR3 sequences, 30% to 35% seen once; the top ten hold roughly 2.5%. This clonotype was observed a single time. This clonotype originated in a human donor who donated a stem cell graft to a child with aplastic anemia. The source material was PBMCs from the stem cell graft donor, sampled from the stem cell graft. The chain is built from TRBV5-1 and TRBJ2-2; D may be TRBD1 or TRBD2 (6 bases each). The CDR3 loop is CASSGGLDGGELFF. CDR3 nucleotide sequence: TGCGCCAGCAGCGGGGGGCTGGATGGCGGGGAGCTGTTTTTT.